These 23 T cell receptor beta chains were sequenced from one sample in a study of shared clonotypes between healthy human individuals. The table came from immunoSEQ multiplex PCR; TCRdb's copy has only in-frame clones and leaves some out. This sample has roughly 1 million clones, with around 78% found just once. Sequenced input: memory CD4+ T cells from PBMCs. Subset of the sample: CD45RA-negative fraction. These receptors originate from a man between 18 and 35 years old in good health. Some clones in this sample may be carry-over from other donors' samples.

V gene TRBV19 combines with J gene TRBJ2-2; D is ambiguous. The CDR3 spans 13 residues. V lost 4 bases to trimming and J lost 4 bases, with 7 bases between them. Germline V CDR1 and CDR2: LNHDA, SQIVND (reference sequence). CDR3 sequence (DNA): TGTGCCAGTAGTACACACCCCACCGGGGAGCTGTTTTTT. Translating gives CASSTHPTGELFF.

The gene calls are TRBV7-2 and TRBJ2-7; D possibly corresponds to TRBD2 (6 bases). The germline gives CDR1 SGHTA, CDR2 FQGNSA. V gave up 5 bases and J gave up 3 bases, with 20 bases separating them. This CDR3 has 16 amino acids. The CDR3 DNA sequence: TGTGCCAGCAGCCTCCGCGGGCGGGATGGGTACTACGAGCAGTACTTC. Protein product: CASSLRGRDGYYEQYF.

The gene calls are TRBV6-1 and TRBJ2-7; 8 nucleotides agree with TRBD1. The J segment lost 5 bases and the V segment lost 2 bases, leaving 8 bases of the junction unmatched. CDR3 length: 15 amino acids. Germline CDR1 MNHNS, CDR2 SASEGT. CDR3 residues: CASSEFNRGEDEQYF. DNA for the CDR3: TGTGCCAGCAGTGAATTTAACAGGGGGGAAGACGAGCAGTACTTC.

This clone was detected many times. This specimen includes other DNA sequences encoding the same CDR3. The chain combines TRBV27 with TRBJ2-3, with 10 nucleotides matching TRBD1. Germline CDR1 is MNHEY and CDR2 is SMNVEV (reference sequence). The V gene end was trimmed by 6 bases and the J gene end by 8 bases; junction bases not matched to a gene: 5. This CDR3 is 13 amino acids long. In DNA, the CDR3 is TGTGCCAGCAGCCGACAGGGGGCAGGTACGCAGTATTTT. The encoded protein is CASSRQGAGTQYF.

The V and J genes are TRBV28 and TRBJ1-4; the D gene is possibly TRBD1 (6 bases). Deletions cut 6 bases from V and 6 bases from J, with 17 bases between. Germline CDR1 reads MDHEN; CDR2 reads SYDVKM. This CDR3 is 15 amino acids long. As DNA, the CDR3 is TGTGCCAGCAGGGGCTTCGGGGGGCGCCATGAAAAACTGTTTTTT. Amino acids: CASRGFGGRHEKLFF.

With regard to this clone: Other DNA sequences in this sample translate to the same CDR3. The CDR3 DNA is TGTGCCTGGAGTGTAAACACTGAAGCTTTCTTT. Translated: CAWSVNTEAFF. V usage is TRBV30 and J usage is TRBJ1-1; D gene ambiguous. V was cut by 0 bases and J by 2 bases, with 1 base left in between. CDR1 and CDR2 (germline): GTSNPN, SVGIG (reference sequence). The CDR3 is made up of 11 amino acids.

The chain is built from TRBV11-2 and TRBJ2-7; D is possibly TRBD1 (5 bases). The length of the CDR3 is 15 residues. CDR1 SGHAT and CDR2 FQNNGV come from the germline V gene. Trimming pared 5 bases from V and 0 bases from J, leaving 14 bases between. CDR3 coding DNA: TGTGCCAGCAGCCCCCTGAGAGACAGCTCCTACGAGCAGTACTTC. It encodes CASSPLRDSSYEQYF.

This clone showed up just once. The V and J genes are TRBV6-1 and TRBJ2-5, with D perhaps matching TRBD2 (6 bases). The CDR3 extends over 13 amino acids. Germline V CDR1 and CDR2: MNHNS, SASEGT. V lost 6 bases to trimming and J lost 5 bases, with 13 bases between them. The DNA of the CDR3 is TGTGCCAGCAGCGGGGGAGTCGGGGAGACCCAGTACTTC. It is translated as CASSGGVGETQYF.

The V call is TRBV19, the J call TRBJ2-2, with D possibly TRBD1 on 7 matching bases. There are 16 residues in the CDR3. CDR1 and CDR2 from the germline V gene are LNHDA and SQIVND (reference sequence). The V end lost 1 base, the J end lost 6 bases, and 15 bases lay between the germline ends. Written as DNA, the CDR3 is TGTGCCAGTAGTATAGCAGGGGGGACTCTATCCGGGGAGCTGTTTTTT. It is translated as CASSIAGGTLSGELFF.

The chain carries TRBV7-9 and TRBJ2-1; D call uncertain. V was clipped by 1 base and J by 9 bases, with 13 bases between them. Germline V gene data show CDR1 as SEHNR and CDR2 as FQNEAQ (reference sequence). The CDR3 sequence is 14 residues long. In DNA, the CDR3 is TGTGCCAGCAGCTTAGGTCGTCGTGCAACTGAGCAGTTCTTC. Its translation: CASSLGRRATEQFF. Based on the CDR3 plus reference TRBV7-9 and TRBJ2-1, the full variable domain is DTGVSQNPRHKITKRGQNVTFRCDPISEHNRLYWYRQTLGQGPEFLTYFQNEAQLEKSRLLSDRFSAERPKGSFSTLEIQRTEQGDSAMYLCASSLGRRATEQFFGPGTRLTVL.

The chain joins TRBV11-2 to TRBJ1-3; D remains unclear. CDR1 is SGHAT, CDR2 FQNNGV, per germline. The CDR3 has 15 amino acids. Trimming shortened V by 6 bases and J by 2 bases, and 14 bases separated the two germline ends. CDR3 residues: CASRSLQSTGNTIYF. CDR3 coding DNA: TGTGCCAGCAGGTCTCTACAGAGCACTGGAAACACCATATATTTT.

This chain uses TRBV6-6 with TRBJ1-4, with 8 bases aligning to TRBD1. With V trimmed by 5 bases and J by 2 bases, 4 bases remained unmatched. Germline V lookup: CDR1 MNHNY, CDR2 SVGAGI (reference sequence). The CDR3 spans 15 residues. CDR3 DNA: TGTGCCAGCAGTAGACGACAGGGGACTAATGAAAAACTGTTTTTT. It is translated as CASSRRQGTNEKLFF.

The chain recombines TRBV5-1 with TRBJ2-5; perhaps D is TRBD1 or TRBD2 (5 bases each). The V and J ends lost 0 bases and 2 bases respectively, with 8 bases between them. Germline values: CDR1 SGHRS, CDR2 YFSETQ. This CDR3 contains 14 residues. Here the CDR3 DNA reads TGCGCCAGCAGCTTGGGGGGACGACAAGAGACCCAGTACTTC. Protein sequence: CASSLGGRQETQYF. Full variable domain (outside the CDR3, taken from reference TRBV5-1 and TRBJ2-5): KAGVTQTPRYLIKTRGQQVTLSCSPISGHRSVSWYQQTPGQGLQFLFEYFSETQRNKGNFPGRFSGRQFSNSRSEMNVSTLELGDSALYLCASSLGGRQETQYFGPGTRLLVL.

The chain has TRBV28 and TRBJ1-3; 8 positions match TRBD1. CDR1 and CDR2 (germline): MDHEN, SYDVKM. This CDR3 contains 15 residues. After removal of 5 bases from V and 2 bases from J, the junction contained 5 bases not matched to a gene. This CDR3 is CASSPTGVPGNTIYF. CDR3 sequence (DNA): TGTGCCAGCAGTCCGACAGGGGTACCTGGAAACACCATATATTTT.

This clone came up many times. The genes are TRBV25-1 and TRBJ1-1; D not resolved. The CDR3 length is 13 residues. V dropped 6 bases and J dropped 1 base, with 9 bases sitting between them. CDR1 is MGHDK, CDR2 SYGVNS, per germline. CDR3 amino acids: CASRVNGNTEAFF. Here the CDR3 DNA reads TGTGCCAGCAGAGTCAATGGGAACACTGAAGCTTTCTTT.

V gene TRBV2 combines with J gene TRBJ2-3, with 10 bases lining up with TRBD2. The CDR3 covers 16 residues. Trimming took 7 bases from V and 4 from J; bases not matched to a gene: 11. Germline CDR1 is SNHLY and CDR2 is FYNNEI. In DNA, the CDR3 is TGTGCCAGCAAGCTGGGGCTAGCGGGAGAGGCAGATACGCAGTATTTT. Translation: CASKLGLAGEADTQYF.

A note on this clone: This could be a read error, since a much larger clone is one nucleotide away. This chain links TRBV7-8 with TRBJ1-2; D unclear. The CDR3 runs 17 residues. CDR1 SGHVS and CDR2 FQNEAQ come from the germline V gene. This CDR3 reads CAGSLVVRPDANYGYTF. CDR3 nucleotide sequence: TGTGCCGGCAGCTTAGTGGTAAGGCCGGACGCCAACTATGGCTACACCTTC.

The rearrangement joins TRBV15 to TRBJ1-4; D not certain. Germline lookup yields CDR1 LNHNV and CDR2 YYDKDF (reference sequence). V lost 8 bases, J lost 4 bases, and 11 bases lay in between. CDR3 length: 13 amino acids. CDR3 sequence (DNA): TGTGCCACCCATCGCGGGTTTAATGAAAAACTGTTTTTT. It codes for CATHRGFNEKLFF.

The sample holds one count of this clone. V gene TRBV28 combines with J gene TRBJ2-5, with 9 bases aligning to TRBD2. The CDR3 is 16 amino acids. With 3 bases clipped from V and 7 bases from J, the junction kept 12 bases outside the gene matches. From germline, CDR1 is MDHEN and CDR2 SYDVKM. The CDR3 reads CASSFSRAGGPGTQYF. In nucleotides, the CDR3 is TGTGCCAGCAGTTTTTCACGAGCGGGAGGCCCCGGGACCCAGTACTTC.

CDR3: CASTSNRAGGEKLFF. As DNA, the CDR3 is TGTGCCAGTACCTCCAACCGGGCAGGGGGCGAAAAACTGTTTTTT. This chain links TRBV19 with TRBJ1-4; the match to TRBD1 covers 8 bases. This CDR3 has 15 amino acids. The J segment lost 8 bases and the V segment lost 7 bases, leaving 12 bases of the junction unmatched. CDR1 and CDR2 (germline): LNHDA, SQIVND (reference sequence).

J is TRBJ1-2 and V is TRBV28, with D hard to call. V lost 8 bases and J 5 bases, leaving 6 bases between the germline ends. Germline V gene data show CDR1 as MDHEN and CDR2 as SYDVKM. The CDR3 has 10 residues. CDR3 DNA: TGTGCCAGCGGATATTATGGCTACACCTTC. Translating it yields CASGYYGYTF.

This sequence joins TRBV2 and TRBJ1-5; D uncertain. The V gene lost 4 bases and the J gene lost 10 bases, with 17 bases spanning the gap. From germline, CDR1 is SNHLY and CDR2 FYNNEI. CDR3 length: 14 amino acids. This CDR3 is CASSATQQSGPQHF. The CDR3 bases are TGTGCCAGCAGTGCGACACAGCAATCAGGTCCCCAGCATTTT.

The chain is built from TRBV5-1 and TRBJ2-7; D might be TRBD1 or TRBD2, each matching 6 bases. The germline V and J ends were trimmed by 4 bases and 1 base, with 15 bases remaining between them. The CDR3 has 15 amino acids. In germline, CDR1 is SGHRS, CDR2 YFSETQ. As DNA, the CDR3 is TGCGCCAGCAGCCTTTTTACAGGGAGGTCCTACGAGCAGTACTTC. It codes for CASSLFTGRSYEQYF.